This T cell receptor beta chain was recorded in a study of CXCR3-negative and CXCR3-positive naive CD8 T cells. Triplicates of 300,000 cells were sorted from each CD8+ T cell subset. By phenotype, naive CD8+ T cells were CD45RO-CCR7+CD27+CD95-. Details on this clonotype: Its antigen remains unidentified.

Points from the study as a whole: A higher hydrophobicity marked the TRB CDR3s of CXCR3-positive naive cells versus CXCR3-negative naive cells. Much lower diversity was found in memory CD8+ cells, while both naive subsets had comparably high diversity.

TRB cDNA libraries were made by UMI-labeled 5' RACE. TCRdb re-called the 5' RACE reads, yielding one record per CDR3 amino acid sequence without DNA. This sample's table reports around 88,000 distinct CDR3 sequences. Sequencing was done on a sample of naive CXCR3+ CD8+ T cells from blood. Subset described: CD45RO-CCR7+CD27+CD95- naive CD8+ T cells expressing CXCR3 (TNR3+). This receptor was taken from a human donor in good health. Some clones in this sample may be carry-over from other donors' samples.

The CDR3 protein is CSVEGGTSYEQYF. V usage is TRBV29-1 and J usage is TRBJ2-7; no DNA is available, so the TRBD1 call from TCRdb remains unchecked. The CDR3 sequence is 13 residues long. The germline V gene has CDR1 SQVTM and CDR2 ANQGSEA.